This TCR beta chain appears in the sequencing data of a study of blood T cell repertoires in COVID-19 (dated by TCRdb to about 2020). Regarding the complete study: Samples from collaborators originated in the United States, Italy and Spain and spanned both the acute and convalescent phases of COVID-19. HLA class I and class II types, where available, came from metadata supplied by the sample provider rather than from assay-based typing. The dataset comprised deeply sampled blood TCRbeta repertoires from subjects exposed to, actively infected with, or recovered from COVID-19. The samples were drawn from two sources: the first 160 participants of the ongoing ImmuneRACE study, and 1,254 subjects contributed by 6 global collaborators. The repertoires were released in a freely available public database meant as a resource for research on the immune response to SARS-CoV-2. The prospective study material was composed of cDNA or gDNA derived from T cells, B-cell-depleted T cells, or PBMCs. Nearly every sample came with metadata listing a de-identified subject ID, COVID-19 status, age in years and sex. Study-wide conclusions, independent of this receptor: The quantity of clinical and demographic metadata differed by source and by participant and was supplied without curation.

The immunoSEQ Assay, a bias-controlled multiplex PCR, was used to amplify TCRbeta CDR3 regions from genomic DNA. For the original study's pipeline: Nucleated cell counts per sample were estimated from amplification of reference gene primers within the assay. To quantify the absolute abundance of each unique TCRbeta CDR3 rearrangement, sequence reads were collapsed and filtered. For each sample, productive Simpson clonality was calculated as the square root of Simpson's diversity index over productive rearrangements. In its TCRdb copy, this immuneACCESS table keeps in-frame sequences only and misses some clones. Where compared with another copy, unresolved V genes explain less than half of these, and the others have no known cause. From that table come the V and J calls and clone size; the DNA was used to work out D and trimming. The sample contains about 33,000 clones, around 88% of them found a single time. The top ten clonotypes cover roughly 6.3% of the sample.

Collaborating institutions collected whole blood in K2EDTA tubes following their own protocols. Collaborator samples were shipped for TCRbeta analysis as frozen whole blood, isolated PBMCs, or DNA extracted from either sample type. Trimming takes 6 bases from V and 3 bases from J, and the germline ends sit 18 bases apart. In the germline V gene, CDR1 corresponds to MGHRA and CDR2 to YSYEKL. The CDR3, cysteine through phenylalanine, is 15 amino acids long. CDR3 DNA only is kept here, 45 bases in frame from base 1. On this clone: Its cognate antigen has yet to be identified. Base qualities are not recorded, but no much larger clone differs from it by a single base.

The receptor chain draws on TRBV4-1 and TRBJ2-7; no D segment can be confidently identified. The origin of this receptor is a human donor in a cohort sampled during active COVID-19. The sample was peripheral blood. The CDR3: CASSVERDFHYEQYF. The DNA reads TGCGCCAGCAGTGTCGAAAGAGACTTTCACTACGAGCAGTACTTC.